Each of the 10 T cell receptor beta chains below was sequenced from the same sample in a study of blood T cell repertoires in COVID-19 (dated by TCRdb to 2019 to 2021). The library was built by means of the immunoSEQ multiplex PCR assay. TCRdb holds this immuneACCESS table with in-frame rearrangements only. Some clones are missing; in checked studies, unresolved V genes explain under half, and the rest has no known cause. This sample holds around 71,000 clones; roughly 76% were observed only once. Around 27% of the sample belongs to the ten largest clones. The sequenced material came from peripheral blood. The receptor source for this set is a woman older than 75 with active or convalescent COVID-19.

The chain couples TRBV5-6 to TRBJ1-4, with D hard to call. V lost 4 bases and J 2 bases, leaving 15 bases between the germline ends. The CDR3 is 16 amino acids. Germline V gene data show CDR1 as SGHDT and CDR2 as YYEEEE. The CDR3 spells CASSTLLLQTNEKLFF. In DNA form, the CDR3 reads TGTGCCAGCAGCACCCTTCTGCTTCAGACTAATGAAAAACTGTTTTTT.

Only a few counts were recorded for this clone. The J gene is TRBJ1-3, the V gene TRBV10-3; possible D gene TRBD1, 5 bases. This CDR3 comprises 13 residues. Germline V lookup: CDR1 ENHRY, CDR2 SYGVKD. Between the trimmed V and J ends, which lost 11 bases and 2 bases, there was a span of 13 bases. CDR3 amino acids: CAVLRGTGNTIYF. The CDR3 bases are TGTGCCGTCTTACGGGGGACTGGAAACACCATATATTTT.

The chain combines TRBV4-2 with TRBJ2-1, with D possibly being TRBD2 (5 bases). The CDR3 has 13 amino acids. V lost 4 bases and J 9 bases, leaving 13 bases between the germline ends. Germline V gives CDR1 LGHNA, CDR2 YNFKEQ. This CDR3 is CASSRHRESEQFF. The CDR3 coding sequence is TGTGCCAGCAGCCGACATAGGGAGAGTGAGCAGTTCTTC.

Here the CDR3 DNA reads TGTGCCAGCAGTAAAACAGCCACCGGGGAGCTGTTTTTT. Translation: CASSKTATGELFF. This chain links TRBV28 with TRBJ2-2, with D hard to call. The CDR3 contains 13 residues. Germline lookup yields CDR1 MDHEN and CDR2 SYDVKM. Deletions cut 5 bases from V and 4 bases from J, with 8 bases between. The full variable domain, in which reference TRBV28 and TRBJ2-2 provide the parts outside the CDR3, is DVKVTQSSRYLVKRTGEKVFLECVQDMDHENMFWYRQDPGLGLRLIYFSYDVKMKEKGDIPEGYSVSREKKERFSLILESASTNQTSMYLCASSKTATGELFFGEGSRLTVL.

CDR3 nucleotides: TGTGCCAGTAGTAAGCGGGGGGGCGATCGAGAGACCCAGTACTTC. It translates to CASSKRGGDRETQYF. The rearrangement uses TRBV19 and TRBJ2-5; 10 nucleotides match TRBD2. CDR1 and CDR2 from the germline V gene are LNHDA and SQIVND (reference sequence). The V gene end was trimmed by 4 bases and the J gene end by 4 bases; junction bases not matched to a gene: 6. This CDR3 has 15 residues. The entire variable domain, with the rest obtained from reference TRBV19 and TRBJ2-5, is as follows: DGGITQSPKYLFRKEGQNVTLSCEQNLNHDAMYWYRQDPGQGLRLIYYSQIVNDFQKGDIAEGYSVSREKKESFPLTVTSAQKNPTAFYLCASSKRGGDRETQYFGPGTRLLVL.

The chain is built from TRBV5-6 and TRBJ2-1, with TRBD2 matching over 7 bases. Germline CDR1 and CDR2: SGHDT and YYEEEE. The CDR3 extends over 16 amino acids. J lost 6 bases, V lost 4 bases, and 13 bases had no gene match. CDR3 nucleotides: TGTGCCAGCAGCAAAAATCCGGGACTACCCGTCAATGAGCAGTTCTTC. Amino acids: CASSKNPGLPVNEQFF.

By sample fraction, this clone is medium-sized. The chain couples TRBV9 to TRBJ2-5, with TRBD1 matching over 8 bases. Germline CDR1 reads SGDLS; CDR2 reads YYNGEE. V dropped 4 bases and J dropped 4; count of bases not matched to a gene: 6. The CDR3 has 14 residues. The CDR3 is CASSSGQGSETQYF. For the CDR3, the DNA is TGTGCCAGCAGCTCTGGACAGGGTTCAGAGACCCAGTACTTC.

This clone has just one count. V and J are TRBV27 and TRBJ2-5; 7 bases match TRBD2. Germline values: CDR1 MNHEY, CDR2 SMNVEV (reference sequence). CDR3 length: 14 amino acids. Trimming took 4 bases from V and 4 from J; bases not matched to a gene: 6. This CDR3 is CASSYEAGRETQYF. The CDR3 nucleotides read TGTGCCAGCAGTTACGAAGCGGGGAGAGAGACCCAGTACTTC.

The chain combines TRBV29-1 with TRBJ1-4; 7 nucleotides match TRBD1. The CDR3 contains 12 residues. The trim removed 8 bases at V and 3 bases at J, leaving 3 bases unmatched. Looked up from germline, CDR1 is SQVTM and CDR2 is ANQGSEA. The CDR3 DNA reads TGCAGCACAGGGGATTCTAATGAAAAACTGTTTTTT. It codes for CSTGDSNEKLFF.

The V and J genes are TRBV18 and TRBJ1-1; D is possibly TRBD1 (6 bases). Trimming stripped 2 bases from V and 1 base from J, with 11 bases between. CDR3 size: 15 residues. The germline CDR1 and CDR2 sequences are KGHSH and LQKENI. The chain's CDR3 is CASSPAGARNTEAFF. The CDR3 nucleotides read TGTGCCAGCTCACCAGCAGGGGCGAGGAACACTGAAGCTTTCTTT.